Listed below are T cell receptor beta chains from one sample, sequenced in a study of T cells after yellow fever vaccination. TCRdb fed the 5' RACE reads into MiXCR, producing one record per CDR3 protein. The sample has about 350,000 distinct CDR3 sequences, about 7.8% seen once; the top ten hold 17%. The sample in question was PBMCs, obtained roughly 46 days after the first yellow fever vaccination. The source is a man younger than 35 who received the YFV17D yellow fever vaccine. The conserved cysteine and the conserved F or W are not part of the CDR3 here. The listing skips clone size in some rows; elsewhere it reads once, few, many or a size class.

>TRBJ2-3|TRBV12-3/TRBV12-4|few
ASSFPQSLLHTQY
>TRBJ1-2|TRBV5-1|.
ASSLFGGDGYT
>TRBJ1-1|TRBV12-3/TRBV12-4|few
ASTKSGGTWNTEAF
>TRBJ2-5|TRBV9|many
ASSPRTSPETQY
>TRBJ1-2|TRBV7-3|.
ASSLAGRDGYT
>TRBJ1-2|TRBV20-1|few
STLTDYGYT
>TRBJ1-1|TRBV29-1|.
SAHLAANTEAF
>TRBJ1-1|TRBV7-8|.
ASSLNGKESAF
>TRBJ2-5|TRBV12-3/TRBV12-4|.
ASSLTLTKRETQY
>TRBJ2-7|TRBV5-1|few
ASSFPGQGGEQY
>TRBJ1-2|TRBV20-1|few
SGDRETGSYGYT
>TRBJ2-1|TRBV2|few
ASSADGTGDEQF
>TRBJ2-1|TRBV7-9|.
ASSFSFWRTLNNEQF
>TRBJ2-7|TRBV25-1|many
ATHSMGTDQQGPYEQY
>TRBJ2-4|TRBV12-3/TRBV12-4|.
ASSFRDRLNIQY
>TRBJ1-6|TRBV20-1|few
SAIPQGMGSPLH
>TRBJ2-1|TRBV15|few
ATSRDMGSSYNEQF
>TRBJ2-5|TRBV7-9|.
ASSPQTPVVQETQY
>TRBJ2-2|TRBV5-1|few
ASEGLRAGELF
>TRBJ2-5|TRBV7-8|few
ASSLGGAGETQY
>TRBJ1-1|TRBV12-3/TRBV12-4|few
ASSPRSTEAF
>TRBJ2-5|TRBV20-1|.
SASPSLAGVTAQY
>TRBJ1-2|TRBV20-1|.
SASDRGSYGYT
>TRBJ2-1|TRBV5-1|many
ASSLDAYNEQF
>TRBJ1-1|TRBV7-2|few
ASSQTVGSAPAF
>TRBJ1-1|TRBV7-9|.
ASTAWTGLDTEAF
>TRBJ1-2|TRBV12-3/TRBV12-4|few
ASNRRGVYYGYT
>TRBJ2-3|TRBV18|few
ASSQERGGLDTQY
>TRBJ2-7|TRBV18|.
ASSQQGHEQY
>TRBJ1-2|TRBV6-1|few
ASSGQTYYGYT
>TRBJ2-1|TRBV20-1|.
SARDGTSQPYNEQF
>TRBJ1-1|TRBV10-2|few
ASFRGGDGEAF
>TRBJ2-1|TRBV29-1|.
SVSDNEQF
>TRBJ2-3|TRBV3-1|.
ASSPTGLAQRYTQY
>TRBJ2-2|TRBV5-4|.
ASSFYSGAATGELF
>TRBJ2-1|TRBV5-1|few
ASSLDREDNEQF
>TRBJ1-4|TRBV12-3/TRBV12-4|many
ASSQVLANEKLF
>TRBJ2-7|TRBV12-3/TRBV12-4|once
ASSFPTGAYEQY
>TRBJ1-1|TRBV28|.
ASSPQSSEAF
>TRBJ2-7|TRBV5-1|many
ASSPTGLRSYEQY